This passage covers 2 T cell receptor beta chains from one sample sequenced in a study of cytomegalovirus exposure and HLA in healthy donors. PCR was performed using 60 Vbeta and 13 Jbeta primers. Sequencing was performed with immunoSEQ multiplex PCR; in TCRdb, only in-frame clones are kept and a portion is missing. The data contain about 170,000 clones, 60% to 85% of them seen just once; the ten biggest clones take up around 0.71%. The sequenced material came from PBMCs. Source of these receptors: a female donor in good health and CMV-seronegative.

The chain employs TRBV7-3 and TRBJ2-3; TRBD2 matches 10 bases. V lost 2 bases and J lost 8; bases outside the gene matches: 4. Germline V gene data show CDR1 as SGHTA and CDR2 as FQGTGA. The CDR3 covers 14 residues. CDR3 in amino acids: CASSLDPSGGTQYF. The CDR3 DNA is TGTGCCAGCAGCTTAGACCCTAGCGGGGGTACGCAGTATTTT.

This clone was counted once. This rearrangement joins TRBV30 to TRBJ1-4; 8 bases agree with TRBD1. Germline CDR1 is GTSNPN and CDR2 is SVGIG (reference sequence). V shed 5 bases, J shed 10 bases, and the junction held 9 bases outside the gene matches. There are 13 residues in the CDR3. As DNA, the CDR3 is TGTGCCTGGGGCGACAGGGGCGGGGGAAAACTGTTTTTT. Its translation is CAWGDRGGGKLFF.